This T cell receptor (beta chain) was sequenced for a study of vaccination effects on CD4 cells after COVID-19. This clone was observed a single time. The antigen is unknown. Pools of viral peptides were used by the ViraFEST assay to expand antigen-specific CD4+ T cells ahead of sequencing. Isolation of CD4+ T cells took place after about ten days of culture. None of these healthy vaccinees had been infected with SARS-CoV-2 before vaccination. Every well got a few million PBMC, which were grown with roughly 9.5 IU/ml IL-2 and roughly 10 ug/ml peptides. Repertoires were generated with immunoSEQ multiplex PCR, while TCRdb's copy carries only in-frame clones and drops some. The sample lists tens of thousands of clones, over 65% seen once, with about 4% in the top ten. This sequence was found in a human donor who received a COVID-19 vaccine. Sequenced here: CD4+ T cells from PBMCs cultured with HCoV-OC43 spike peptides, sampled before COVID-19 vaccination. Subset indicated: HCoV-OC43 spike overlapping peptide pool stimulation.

CDR3 residues: CASSYYRGHSPLHF. CDR3 coding DNA: TGTGCCAGCAGTTACTACAGGGGACATTCACCCCTCCACTTT. This chain links TRBV6-5 with TRBJ1-6; TRBD1 agrees at 7 bases. With V trimmed by 1 base and J by 8 bases, 2 bases remained unmatched. This CDR3 has 14 residues. Germline V gene sequence: CDR1 MNHEY, CDR2 SVGAGI.